The subject of this entry is one T cell receptor beta chain. Its antigen is not known. The ends were cut back, 4 bases at V and 7 bases at J, with 14 bases in the middle. Germline V gene sequence: CDR1 MNHNS, CDR2 SASEGT. CDR3 length: 14 residues. Amplification targeted TCR beta CDR3 regions from RNA transcripts. During a first-round RT-PCR of the TCR CDR3, the HTBI primer set was used. TCRdb reprocessed the multiplex PCR reads with MiXCR, giving one entry per CDR3 protein. The data show a few hundred thousand distinct CDR3 sequences, roughly a fifth seen once. The sample is drawn from a study of T cells in Graves' hyperthyroidism and ophthalmopathy. Overall study results and limits: Blood also held most thyroid clonotypes expanded beyond 0.001.

Newly diagnosed hyperthyroidism, duration under 2 months, in patients aged 18 to 65. Reasons for excluding patients were uncontrolled infection, other autoimmune disease, pregnancy or lactation. J is TRBJ1-5 and V is TRBV6-1; no definite D call. The source is a woman between 50 and 59 years old with Graves' hyperthyroidism. The sample taken for sequencing was blood. The CDR3 bases are TGTGCCAGCAGTGCGGGATATCTTCAACAGCCCCAGCATTTT. Translation: CASSAGYLQQPQHF.